The entry below gives a single T cell receptor (beta chain) sequence along with its context. The antigen remains undetermined. Time point indicated: persistent/refractory GD, antithyroid drugs over 5 years with positive TRAb. PBMC-derived RNA was used for the TCR library. Graves' disease diagnosis followed American Thyroid Association guidelines. The data originate from a study of regulatory T cells in long-lasting Graves disease. Study conclusions and caveats: Because few samples were included, accuracy may have been lower. Among samples with persistent disease, TRBV28, TRBJ1-2 and TRBJ2-5 were favored. Relative to newly diagnosed Graves' patients, persistent ones had lower TCR diversity.

This CDR3 has 13 amino acids. Trimming took off 7 bases at V and 7 bases at J, with 15 bases between the two ends. Germline CDR1 and CDR2: MNHEY and SVGEGT. Assembly of TCR beta libraries relied on iRepertoire HTBI primers together with Arm-PCR of CDR3 regions. TCRdb recomputed calls from the multiplex PCR reads with MiXCR, one row per CDR3 protein. Of some 330,000 distinct CDR3 sequences listed, roughly 24% are singletons. The V gene is TRBV6-2 or TRBV6-3, the J gene TRBJ2-3; D is unclear. The sample consisted of peripheral blood mononuclear cells (PBMCs), taken when the disease was refractory, from a patient treated with antithyroid drugs. This receptor was obtained from a woman aged 40 to 50 with Graves disease. CDR3 nucleotides: TGTGCCAGCAAGACCCCCATTATAAATACGCAGTATTTT. The encoded protein is CASKTPIINTQYF.